This T cell receptor beta chain was captured in a study of blood T cell repertoires in COVID-19. Study overall: Specimens from acute and convalescent COVID-19 originated in the United States, Italy and Spain.

In the original analysis: The authors estimated nucleated cell counts from reference gene primer amplification. Clones were sequenced by immunoSEQ multiplex PCR, and TCRdb holds only the in-frame ones, with some missing. V and J calls and clone size are copied from that table; D and trimming were computed from the DNA. The profile shows more than 90,000 clones, around four fifths of them singletons. The junction had 4 bases not matched to a gene; V was cut back by 8 bases and J by 3 bases. Looked up from germline, CDR1 is MNHEY and CDR2 is SVGAGI. The CDR3 is made up of 12 amino acids. This chain connects TRBV6-5 to TRBJ2-7, with 7 bases identical to TRBD1. The material sequenced was peripheral blood. The TCR sequence derives from a man in his 70s with acute or convalescent COVID-19. The CDR3 bases are TGTGCCAGCTGCCGGGACAGCTACGAGCAGTACTTC. Protein product: CASCRDSYEQYF.